Below, 23 T cell receptor beta chains from the same sample are listed, as sequenced in a study of control samples from healthy donors and cancer patients. Repertoires were generated with immunoSEQ multiplex PCR, while TCRdb's copy carries only in-frame clones and drops some. Of approximately 170,000 clones in the sample, 93% were seen once. Source material: blood. Every receptor here comes from a woman aged 60-75 years in good health.

Remarks on this clone: The identical CDR3 is also encoded by other nucleotide sequences in the sample. The chain combines TRBV5-1 with TRBJ2-7; 7 bases match TRBD1. CDR3 length equals 12 residues. In germline, CDR1 is SGHRS, CDR2 YFSETQ. Trimming cost V 0 bases and J 6 bases; bases outside gene matches: 0. For the CDR3, the DNA is TGCGCCAGCAGCTTGGACAGGGGCGAGCAGTACTTC. It encodes CASSLDRGEQYF. Variable domain in full (rest from reference TRBV5-1 and TRBJ2-7): KAGVTQTPRYLIKTRGQQVTLSCSPISGHRSVSWYQQTPGQGLQFLFEYFSETQRNKGNFPGRFSGRQFSNSRSEMNVSTLELGDSALYLCASSLDRGEQYFGPGTRLTVT.

Turning to this clone: The sample carries other DNA sequences with the same CDR3. The V gene is TRBV7-2, the J gene TRBJ2-1; 8 bases are shared with TRBD2. Germline V gene sequence: CDR1 SGHTA, CDR2 FQGNSA. The CDR3 length is 15 residues. The V and J ends lost 2 bases and 5 bases, in that order; junction bases with no gene match: 5. CDR3 DNA: TGTGCCAGCAGCTTACTCGCGGGGGGTCACAATGAGCAGTTCTTC. Its translation is CASSLLAGGHNEQFF.

The chain joins TRBV7-2 to TRBJ2-5, with 9 bases matching TRBD2. CDR3 length: 14 amino acids. The germline V gene has CDR1 SGHTA and CDR2 FQGNSA. V lost 5 bases to trimming and J lost 5 bases; unmatched junction nucleotides: 6. The CDR3 coding sequence is TGTGCCAGCAGCCCCGGACTAGCGCGGGAGACCCAGTACTTC. Protein product: CASSPGLARETQYF.

This sequence joins TRBV9 and TRBJ2-3; 7 positions match TRBD2. CDR3 length: 16 amino acids. V lost 3 bases to trimming and J lost 6 bases; unmatched junction nucleotides: 13. From germline, CDR1 is SGDLS and CDR2 YYNGEE. CDR3: CASSAGERGSTDTQYF. CDR3 bases: TGTGCCAGCAGCGCTGGGGAGCGGGGATCCACGGATACGCAGTATTTT.

The V call is TRBV19, the J call TRBJ1-2, with 9 positions matching TRBD1. Germline lookup yields CDR1 LNHDA and CDR2 SQIVND (reference sequence). The V gene end was trimmed by 3 bases and the J gene end by 4 bases; junction bases not matched to a gene: 3. CDR3 size: 14 residues. The CDR3 is CASSIATGGYGYTF. In DNA, the CDR3 is TGTGCCAGTAGTATCGCGACAGGGGGCTATGGCTACACCTTC. Full variable domain (missing parts from reference TRBV19 and TRBJ1-2): DGGITQSPKYLFRKEGQNVTLSCEQNLNHDAMYWYRQDPGQGLRLIYYSQIVNDFQKGDIAEGYSVSREKKESFPLTVTSAQKNPTAFYLCASSIATGGYGYTFGSGTRLTVV.

The genes are TRBV5-1 and TRBJ1-1; D call uncertain. Trimming left V 0 bases short and J 5 bases short, with 11 bases between. Germline V gene lookup returns CDR1 SGHRS and CDR2 YFSETQ. The CDR3 has 14 amino acids. In DNA, the CDR3 is TGCGCCAGCAGCTTGGTCGGGGTTATGACTGAAGCTTTCTTT. Protein: CASSLVGVMTEAFF. Filled out from reference TRBV5-1 and TRBJ1-1, the complete variable domain reads KAGVTQTPRYLIKTRGQQVTLSCSPISGHRSVSWYQQTPGQGLQFLFEYFSETQRNKGNFPGRFSGRQFSNSRSEMNVSTLELGDSALYLCASSLVGVMTEAFFGQGTRLTVV.

The chain is built from TRBV5-8 and TRBJ1-2; tentatively, D is TRBD1 (5 bases). Trimming took 6 bases from V and 7 from J, leaving 22 bases between them. This CDR3 is built from 15 residues. Germline CDR1 is SGHTS and CDR2 is YDEGEE. The CDR3 DNA reads TGTGCCAGCAACTCGGGCGGACACACCCGTCGTGGCTACACCTTC. Its translation: CASNSGGHTRRGYTF.

This chain joins TRBV5-6 and TRBJ2-7; D gene uncertain. V lost 0 bases to trimming and J lost 2 bases, with 12 bases between them. Germline values: CDR1 SGHDT, CDR2 YYEEEE. The CDR3 consists of 15 residues. Written as DNA, the CDR3 is TGTGCCAGCAGCTTGGGCTCCCGGGTCCCCTACGAGCAGTACTTC. This sequence encodes CASSLGSRVPYEQYF. Full variable domain (missing parts from reference TRBV5-6 and TRBJ2-7): DAGVTQSPTHLIKTRGQQVTLRCSPKSGHDTVSWYQQALGQGPQFIFQYYEEEERQRGNFPDRFSGHQFPNYSSELNVNALLLGDSALYLCASSLGSRVPYEQYFGPGTRLTVT.

The genes are TRBV6-5 and TRBJ1-1; D call uncertain. V dropped 7 bases and J dropped 4 bases, with 16 bases sitting between them. Germline CDR1 and CDR2: MNHEY and SVGAGI. The CDR3 is 14 residues long. The CDR3 sequence: CASNKLWSGTEAFF. CDR3 nucleotides: TGTGCCAGCAATAAACTGTGGTCGGGCACTGAAGCTTTCTTT.

The chain carries TRBV27 and TRBJ2-2; D is uncertain. The CDR3 totals 12 residues. Germline CDR1 reads MNHEY; CDR2 reads SMNVEV (reference sequence). Trimming pared 3 bases from V and 7 bases from J, leaving 6 bases between. The CDR3 loop reads CASSFSGGELFF. Written as DNA, the CDR3 is TGTGCCAGCAGTTTCTCGGGCGGGGAGCTGTTTTTT.

The gene calls are TRBV16 and TRBJ2-2; 8 bases align to TRBD1. CDR1 is KGHSY, CDR2 FQNENV, per germline. The CDR3 is 16 residues long. The junction had 6 bases not matched to a gene; V was cut back by 3 bases and J by 3 bases. CDR3 protein: CASSHPGTGYTGELFF. CDR3 nucleotides: TGTGCCAGCAGCCACCCTGGGACAGGTTACACCGGGGAGCTGTTTTTT.

The chain couples TRBV11-2 to TRBJ1-2; D is possibly TRBD1 (5 bases). Germline assignment: CDR1 SGHAT and CDR2 FQNNGV. V lost 3 bases and J 4 bases, leaving 12 bases between the germline ends. There are 14 residues in the CDR3. CDR3 coding DNA: TGTGCCAGCAGCTTGACTGGGGCCGGCTATGGCTACACCTTC. Translated: CASSLTGAGYGYTF.

This chain links TRBV30 with TRBJ1-2, with D perhaps matching TRBD1 (6 bases). The CDR3 length is 13 residues. Germline V gene lookup returns CDR1 GTSNPN and CDR2 SVGIG (reference sequence). The V end was cut by 2 bases, the J end by 7 bases, with 14 bases between. CDR3 nucleotide sequence: TGTGCCTGGAGTTTCTCACAGGGTGCTGGCTACACCTTC. Translating it yields CAWSFSQGAGYTF. Full variable domain (outside the CDR3, taken from reference TRBV30 and TRBJ1-2): SQTIHQWPATLVQPVGSPLSLECTVEGTSNPNLYWYRQAAGRGLQLLFYSVGIGQISSEVPQNLSASRPQDRQFILSSKKLLLSDSGFYLCAWSFSQGAGYTFGSGTRLTVV.

CDR3 region: CASSSHEAGGQETQYF. DNA for the CDR3: TGTGCCAGCAGCTCGCATGAGGCGGGGGGGCAAGAGACCCAGTACTTC. This chain connects TRBV3-1 (or the pseudogene TRBV3-2) to TRBJ2-5, with 9 bases that match TRBD2. V was pared by 5 bases and J by 2 bases, with 9 bases of the junction left unmatched. The germline V gene has CDR1 LGHDT and CDR2 YNNKEL (reference sequence). This CDR3 has 16 amino acids.

The genes are TRBV5-5 and TRBJ2-3, with D perhaps assigned TRBD1 or TRBD2 (5 bases each). The CDR3 consists of 15 residues. CDR1 SGHKS and CDR2 YYEKEE come from the germline V gene (reference sequence). The V gene lost 6 bases and the J gene lost 0 bases, with 14 bases spanning the gap. CDR3 residues: CASTLRAGSTDTQYF. The CDR3, as DNA: TGTGCCAGCACCCTGAGGGCAGGGAGCACAGATACGCAGTATTTT.

This rearrangement joins TRBV30 to TRBJ1-6; D is ambiguous. This CDR3 spans 13 amino acids. Germline V gene sequence: CDR1 GTSNPN, CDR2 SVGIG (reference sequence). V lost 1 base and J 7 bases, leaving 8 bases between the germline ends. The CDR3: CAWSEEQNSPLHF. CDR3 in DNA: TGTGCCTGGAGTGAGGAGCAGAATTCACCCCTCCACTTT.

The chain is built from TRBV7-3 and TRBJ2-2; possibly TRBD2 for D (6 bases). The germline CDR1 and CDR2 sequences are SGHTA and FQGTGA. V dropped 3 bases and J dropped 0 bases, with 11 bases sitting between them. The CDR3 totals 16 residues. The CDR3 nucleotides read TGTGCCAGCAGCTTCTTAGCGGAGCCGAACACCGGGGAGCTGTTTTTT. Residues: CASSFLAEPNTGELFF.

The chain is built from TRBV6-5 and TRBJ2-5, with 9 bases lining up with TRBD2. Germline V gene data show CDR1 as MNHEY and CDR2 as SVGAGI. The CDR3 totals 16 residues. J gave up 1 base and V 3 bases, and 6 bases lay outside the gene matches. This CDR3 is CASSYWRGGIQETQYF. The CDR3 region has the DNA TGTGCCAGCAGTTATTGGCGGGGGGGAATCCAAGAGACCCAGTACTTC.

This chain joins TRBV10-3 and TRBJ1-1; D uncertain. Per the germline V gene, CDR1 is ENHRY and CDR2 is SYGVKD. Trimming removed 6 bases from V and 5 bases from J, with 16 bases in between. The CDR3 covers 14 residues. CDR3 in DNA: TGTGCCATCAGACACACCGCCGGAGGGACTGAAGCTTTCTTT. Its protein product is CAIRHTAGGTEAFF.

This clone showed up just once. The chain combines TRBV19 with TRBJ1-4, with 7 bases identical to TRBD1. From germline, CDR1 is LNHDA and CDR2 SQIVND (reference sequence). This CDR3 region has 15 residues. V shed 4 bases and J 8 bases; nucleotides not matched to a gene: 10. The DNA for the CDR3 is TGTGCCAGTAGTAACCAGGGGGTAGAAGACGAAAAACTGTTTTTT. Amino acid sequence: CASSNQGVEDEKLFF.

The chain joins TRBV7-3 to TRBJ2-7; the D call may be TRBD1 or TRBD2 (6 bases each). V was pared by 2 bases and J by 3 bases, with 11 bases between. Germline CDR1 SGHTA, CDR2 FQGTGA. The CDR3 is 14 residues long. The CDR3 here is CASSLGGPLYEQYF. The CDR3 DNA reads as TGTGCCAGCAGCTTAGGGGGGCCGCTCTACGAGCAGTACTTC.

V and J are TRBV4-3 and TRBJ1-5; no clear D. The CDR3 covers 15 residues. Trimming took 2 bases from V and 3 from J, leaving 11 bases between them. The V gene's germline CDR1 is LGHNA and CDR2 YSLEER. The CDR3 is CASSQIVTVNQPQHF. For the CDR3, the DNA is TGCGCCAGCAGCCAAATAGTCACAGTCAATCAGCCCCAGCATTTT.

J is TRBJ1-6 and V is TRBV5-1; 7 bases are a match to TRBD1. After removal of 3 bases from V and 8 bases from J, the junction contained 2 bases not matched to a gene. Germline values: CDR1 SGHRS, CDR2 YFSETQ. The CDR3 has 13 amino acids. Written as DNA, the CDR3 is TGCGCCAGCAGCTCAGGGGGTTATTCACCCCTCCACTTT. Translation gives CASSSGGYSPLHF.